Listed here are 25 T cell receptor beta chains from one sample, sequenced in a study of T cells in Graves' hyperthyroidism and ophthalmopathy (dated by TCRdb to between 2017 and 2020). The library was generated by multiplex PCR. Data came from an Illumina HiSeq 2000. TCR beta CDR3 regions were amplified from RNA transcripts. A first-round RT-PCR of the TCR CDR3 used the HTBI primer set with the Qiagen OneStep RT-PCR kit. The public reads were run again by TCRdb, first through fastp at Q25 and then through MiXCR, and only productive beta chains were kept. Each record represents a unique CDR3 protein, reported with the most common genes and DNA among its rows. For this sample the table gives hundreds of thousands of distinct CDR3 sequences, of which about 13% were detected only once. Around a tenth of the sample comes from the top ten. Sequencing was carried out using blood. Receptors were obtained from a woman between 18 and 29 years old with Graves' hyperthyroidism.

This clonotype was found many times. The J gene is TRBJ2-1, the V gene TRBV24-1; 10 positions agree with TRBD1. CDR3 length: 16 amino acids. The J segment lost 6 bases and the V segment lost 0 bases, leaving 4 bases of the junction unmatched. Germline V gene data show CDR1 as KGHDR and CDR2 as SFDVKD. The CDR3 loop is CATSDLPGQGSNEQFF. CDR3 DNA: TGTGCCACCAGTGATTTGCCGGGACAGGGGTCCAATGAGCAGTTCTTC.

This clonotype has ten or more counts. The chain employs TRBV20-1 and TRBJ1-1; possibly TRBD1 for D (6 bases). Germline V gene sequence: CDR1 DFQATT, CDR2 SNEGSKA (reference sequence). Deletions cut 5 bases from V and 3 bases from J, with 16 bases between. CDR3 length: 14 residues. The CDR3 nucleotides read TGCAGTGCTCCCCACACAGGGAGGGACACTGAAGCTTTCTTT. It specifies CSAPHTGRDTEAFF.

This clonotype occurred a few times. This chain joins TRBV18 and TRBJ2-2, with 7 bases matching TRBD2. The junction had 4 bases not matched to a gene; V was cut back by 3 bases and J by 3 bases. Germline-derived CDR1 and CDR2 are KGHSH and LQKENI. The CDR3 is 15 amino acids. The CDR3 sequence is CASSPAGDDTGELFF. The CDR3 DNA is TGTGCCAGCTCACCGGCGGGGGACGACACCGGGGAGCTGTTTTTT.

This clonotype was picked up a small number of times. J is TRBJ1-5 and V is TRBV7-3; 10 bases map to TRBD1. Trimming took 1 base from V and 5 from J; bases not matched to a gene: 5. Germline CDR1 and CDR2: SGHTA and FQGTGA. The CDR3 loop spans 16 amino acids. The CDR3 region is CASSLSGTGAYQPQHF. The CDR3 DNA sequence: TGTGCCAGCAGCTTAAGTGGGACAGGGGCTTATCAGCCCCAGCATTTT. Using reference TRBV7-3 and TRBJ1-5 for the parts outside the CDR3, the full variable domain is GAGVSQTPSNKVTEKGKYVELRCDPISGHTALYWYRQSLGQGPEFLIYFQGTGAADDSGLPNDRFFAVRPEGSVSTLKIQRTERGDSAVYLCASSLSGTGAYQPQHFGDGTRLSIL.

This clonotype was counted ten times or more. The chain carries TRBV28 and TRBJ2-4, with 14 bases lining up with TRBD2. V shed 6 bases, J shed 10 bases, and the junction held 8 bases outside the gene matches. The germline gives CDR1 MDHEN, CDR2 SYDVKM. The CDR3 covers 15 residues. The CDR3 nucleotides read TGTGCCAGCAGCTCCCCCGGGACTAGCGGGGGAATTCAGTACTTC. Its translation: CASSSPGTSGGIQYF.

This clonotype has only a few counts. This rearrangement joins TRBV18 to TRBJ2-3, with D possibly being TRBD1 (5 bases). Trimming shortened V by 5 bases and J by 2 bases, and 8 bases separated the two germline ends. From germline, CDR1 is KGHSH and CDR2 LQKENI. The CDR3 runs to 13 residues. The CDR3 here is CASSTQATDTQYF. The DNA for the CDR3 is TGTGCCAGCTCAACACAGGCCACAGATACGCAGTATTTT.

This clonotype was seen repeatedly, ten times or more. The chain couples TRBV15 to TRBJ2-2, with D unclear. This CDR3 has 14 residues. V shed 10 bases and J shed 5 bases, with 17 bases lying between them. Germline CDR1 and CDR2: LNHNV and YYDKDF (reference sequence). CDR3 region: CAIKRPPITGELFF. DNA of the CDR3: TGTGCCATCAAGAGGCCACCGATAACCGGGGAGCTGTTTTTT.

This sequence joins TRBV12-3 or TRBV12-4 and TRBJ1-6; D perhaps matches TRBD1 (6 bases). The germline V and J ends were trimmed by 6 bases and 10 bases, with 22 bases remaining between them. This CDR3 region has 16 residues. CDR3 bases: TGTGCCAGCAGGCGGGGGGCGCCAGGCTGGAACTCACCCCTCCACTTT. Its translation: CASRRGAPGWNSPLHF.

This clonotype has just one count. The gene calls are TRBV7-9 and TRBJ2-2; 8 bases are shared with TRBD2. Germline trimming cut 4 bases from V and 4 bases from J; bases unmatched to any gene: 5. The germline V gene encodes CDR1 SEHNR and CDR2 FQNEAQ (reference sequence). The CDR3 runs to 15 residues. CDR3 sequence: CASSSLAVLTGELFF. The CDR3 DNA reads TGTGCCAGCAGCTCACTAGCGGTGCTCACCGGGGAGCTGTTTTTT.

This clonotype occurred many times. This sequence joins TRBV27 and TRBJ2-7; D may be TRBD1 or TRBD2 (5 bases each). There are 13 residues in the CDR3. The ends were cut back, 4 bases at V and 6 bases at J, with 13 bases in the middle. Germline V gene data show CDR1 as MNHEY and CDR2 as SMNVEV (reference sequence). CDR3: CASSSGRVREQYF. In nucleotides, the CDR3 is TGTGCCAGCAGTTCGGGACGGGTTCGCGAGCAGTACTTC.

This clonotype was observed many times. This chain connects TRBV19 to TRBJ2-7; 8 bases match TRBD2. The germline CDR1 and CDR2 sequences are LNHDA and SQIVND (reference sequence). The CDR3 totals 13 residues. Trimming removed 6 bases from V and 8 bases from J; junction bases left unmatched: 9. The CDR3 DNA reads TGTGCCAGTAGACGGAGCGGGAGATTAAAGCAGTACTTC. It is translated as CASRRSGRLKQYF.

This clonotype was seen only a few times. The chain combines TRBV10-3 with TRBJ2-2; 13 bases line up with TRBD2. The germline CDR1 and CDR2 sequences are ENHRY and SYGVKD. The CDR3 totals 15 residues. With 11 bases clipped from V and 2 bases from J, the junction kept 5 bases outside the gene matches. CDR3 sequence reads: CAALGLAGNTGELFF. The CDR3 DNA follows: TGTGCCGCCCTGGGACTAGCGGGAAACACCGGGGAGCTGTTTTTT.

This chain joins TRBV6-1 and TRBJ2-3, with no clear D. Germline assignment: CDR1 MNHNS and CDR2 SASEGT. The CDR3 spans 15 residues. The V and J ends lost 6 bases and 0 bases respectively, with 13 bases between them. The CDR3: CASSRDRTSTDTQYF. The CDR3 DNA is TGTGCCAGCAGCCGAGATAGAACTAGCACAGATACGCAGTATTTT.

In its sample, this clonotype was seen many times. V and J are TRBV6-1 and TRBJ1-1; D may be TRBD1 (5 bases). V lost 5 bases and J lost 1, with 20 bases in between. This CDR3 is built from 17 residues. Germline V gives CDR1 MNHNS, CDR2 SASEGT. CDR3 nucleotides: TGTGCCAGCAGTTATCCTTCCGGGACGGATAAGAACACTGAAGCTTTCTTT. Amino acids: CASSYPSGTDKNTEAFF.

This clonotype was observed many times. The chain carries TRBV27 and TRBJ1-5; D gene ambiguous. This CDR3 has 16 residues. Trimming removed 4 bases at V and 5 bases at J, with 18 bases between. Per the germline V gene, CDR1 is MNHEY and CDR2 is SMNVEV (reference sequence). The CDR3 DNA reads TGTGCCAGCAGTTCCATCGGCTTAGCAAGCGATCAGCCCCAGCATTTT. Amino acid sequence: CASSSIGLASDQPQHF.

To note about this clonotype: This clone may be a read error of a much larger clone one base away. V and J are TRBV20-1 and TRBJ2-1; no clear D. The CDR3 runs to 11 residues. Trimming took off 5 bases at V and 11 bases at J, with 13 bases between the two ends. CDR1 and CDR2 from the germline V gene are DFQATT and SNEGSKA (reference sequence). The CDR3 protein is CSARLSNQQFF. The CDR3 nucleotides are TGCAGTGCTCGCCTCTCAAATCAGCAGTTCTTC.

This clonotype was observed many times. The chain employs TRBV12-3 or TRBV12-4 and TRBJ1-5, with unresolved D. The germline V and J ends were trimmed by 4 bases and 9 bases, with 10 bases remaining between them. The CDR3 totals 12 residues. Here the CDR3 reads CASSWSSRPQHF. CDR3 nucleotide sequence: TGTGCCAGCAGTTGGAGTAGCCGGCCCCAGCATTTT.

This clonotype has at least ten counts. J is TRBJ2-5 and V is TRBV28; D gene uncertain. This CDR3 region has 13 residues. Germline lookup yields CDR1 MDHEN and CDR2 SYDVKM. V lost 7 bases and J 5 bases, leaving 14 bases between the germline ends. In nucleotides, the CDR3 is TGTGCCAGCACCCGTTGGGATACGGAGACCCAGTACTTC. This sequence encodes CASTRWDTETQYF.

At least ten counts were recorded for this clonotype. The chain employs TRBV9 and TRBJ1-1; tentative D call: TRBD1 (5 bases). Germline V gene data show CDR1 as SGDLS and CDR2 as YYNGEE. This CDR3 has 13 residues. Between the trimmed V and J ends, which lost 0 bases and 4 bases, there was a span of 7 bases. In nucleotides, the CDR3 is TGTGCCAGCAGCGTAGGGGGGTCCACTGAAGCTTTCTTT. Translating gives CASSVGGSTEAFF.

This clonotype turned up a few times. The V and J genes are TRBV4-3 and TRBJ1-2; D gene ambiguous. CDR3 size: 14 residues. CDR1 and CDR2 from the germline V gene are LGHNA and YSLEER. With 0 bases removed from V and 6 bases from J, the gap between germline ends came to 11 bases. This chain's CDR3 is CASSQDPAAHGYTF. The CDR3 DNA follows: TGCGCCAGCAGCCAAGATCCGGCAGCTCATGGCTACACCTTC.

This clonotype has ten or more counts. CDR3: CASSPVIGGRSNQPQHF. DNA of the CDR3: TGTGCCAGCAGTCCAGTTATAGGGGGGAGGAGCAATCAGCCCCAGCATTTT. The chain has TRBV6-1 and TRBJ1-5, with a possible D match to TRBD1 (6 bases). The V end was cut by 5 bases, the J end by 1 base, with 18 bases between. Germline V gene lookup returns CDR1 MNHNS and CDR2 SASEGT. This CDR3 has 17 amino acids.

V gene TRBV5-6 combines with J gene TRBJ2-5; weak D call: TRBD1 (6 bases). Per germline, CDR1 SGHDT and CDR2 YYEEEE. The CDR3 length is 14 residues. V lost 4 bases and J 5 bases, leaving 15 bases between the germline ends. CDR3 in DNA: TGTGCCAGCAGCCGTCCAGGGGTTGAGGAGACCCAGTACTTC. This translates into CASSRPGVEETQYF.

This rearrangement joins TRBV11-3 to TRBJ2-1; D may be TRBD2 (8 bases). V was shortened by 5 bases and J by 5 bases, with 22 bases between the two germline ends. The CDR3 is 17 amino acids. Germline-derived CDR1 and CDR2 are SGHNT and YENEEA. The chain's CDR3 is CASSPGGRRGAHNEQFF. For the CDR3, the DNA is TGTGCCAGCAGCCCAGGGGGGCGGCGGGGGGCCCACAATGAGCAGTTCTTC. The full variable domain, completed using reference TRBV11-3 and TRBJ2-1, is EAGVVQSPRYKIIEKKQPVAFWCNPISGHNTLYWYLQNLGQGPELLIRYENEEAVDDSQLPKDRFSAERLKGVDSTLKIQPAELGDSAVYLCASSPGGRRGAHNEQFFGPGTRLTVL.

This clonotype showed up many times. The CDR3 is CSVRTGEDTEAFF. The CDR3 nucleotides read TGCAGCGTACGGACAGGGGAGGATACTGAAGCTTTCTTT. This sequence joins TRBV29-1 and TRBJ1-1; 9 positions match TRBD1. Trimming removed 6 bases from V and 5 bases from J; junction bases left unmatched: 7. This CDR3 is built from 13 residues. Per germline, CDR1 SQVTM and CDR2 ANQGSEA.

This clonotype has ten or more counts. This sequence joins TRBV30 and TRBJ1-2; D ambiguous. The germline V gene has CDR1 GTSNPN and CDR2 SVGIG (reference sequence). V lost 2 bases and J 4 bases, leaving 20 bases between the germline ends. CDR3 length: 16 residues. The CDR3 loop is CAWSPFGNPYSYGYTF. The CDR3 DNA is TGTGCCTGGAGTCCTTTCGGGAATCCTTATAGCTATGGCTACACCTTC.